The rows below give T cell receptor beta chains drawn from one sample of a study of blood T cell repertoires in COVID-19. Using immunoSEQ multiplex PCR, the repertoire was profiled, and TCRdb retains in-frame clones only, with some absent. This sample yields 100,000 to 150,000 clones, of which roughly four fifths are seen a single time; approximately 18% belongs to the top ten. Sequencing input: peripheral blood. The source is a man aged 25-45 years with COVID-19, enrolled during active disease. Both conserved end residues are part of each CDR3. Each record gives: CDR3 protein, CDR3 DNA, clone size, V gene, D gene, J gene. A D gene is named only where the DNA matches it firmly. Where a row states a size, it is once, few, many or the class of an expanded clone; other rows omit it.

CDR3 protein: CAWSGGGLLSGNTIYF
CDR3 DNA: TGTGCCTGGAGTGGTGGTGGACTCCTCTCTGGAAACACCATATATTTT
clone size: .
V gene: TRBV30
D gene: .
J gene: TRBJ1-3

CDR3 protein: CAISESGLASYEQYF
CDR3 DNA: TGTGCCATCAGTGAGTCGGGACTAGCCTCCTACGAGCAGTACTTC
clone size: .
V gene: TRBV10-3
D gene: TRBD2
J gene: TRBJ2-7

CDR3 protein: CAWSVHGALGNTIYF
CDR3 DNA: TGTGCCTGGAGTGTACATGGGGCGCTTGGAAACACCATATATTTT
clone size: many
V gene: TRBV30
D gene: .
J gene: TRBJ1-3

CDR3 protein: CASSSLRSSQETQYF
CDR3 DNA: TGTGCCAGCAGCTCCTTACGCAGTTCCCAAGAGACCCAGTACTTC
clone size: .
V gene: TRBV7-6
D gene: .
J gene: TRBJ2-5

CDR3 protein: CASSRTGDSNQPQHF
CDR3 DNA: TGTGCCAGCAGTAGAACAGGAGATAGCAATCAGCCCCAGCATTTT
clone size: .
V gene: TRBV6-4
D gene: .
J gene: TRBJ1-5

CDR3 protein: CASSSQGANTGELFF
CDR3 DNA: TGTGCCAGCAGCTCACAAGGGGCGAACACCGGGGAGCTGTTTTTT
clone size: .
V gene: TRBV7-3
D gene: .
J gene: TRBJ2-2

CDR3 protein: CASSVGSRETQYF
CDR3 DNA: TGTGCCAGCAGCGTAGGATCCCGGGAGACCCAGTACTTC
clone size: .
V gene: TRBV9
D gene: .
J gene: TRBJ2-5

CDR3 protein: CASSLQGYTEAFF
CDR3 DNA: TGTGCCAGCAGTCTACAGGGTTACACTGAAGCTTTCTTT
clone size: once
V gene: TRBV27
D gene: .
J gene: TRBJ1-1

CDR3 protein: CASRGLGTSLDNEQFF
CDR3 DNA: TGTGCCAGCAGGGGTCTCGGGACTAGCTTAGACAATGAGCAGTTCTTC
clone size: .
V gene: TRBV2
D gene: TRBD2
J gene: TRBJ2-1

CDR3 protein: CASSPDRPGEGTDTQYF
CDR3 DNA: TGTGCCAGCAGTCCCGACCGTCCAGGGGAAGGGACAGATACGCAGTATTTT
clone size: once
V gene: TRBV27
D gene: .
J gene: TRBJ2-3

CDR3 protein: CASSLVRGESGELFF
CDR3 DNA: TGTGCCAGCAGCTTGGTGCGGGGGGAATCCGGGGAGCTGTTTTTT
clone size: .
V gene: TRBV5-4
D gene: TRBD2
J gene: TRBJ2-2

CDR3 protein: CASSQSSGELSEQYF
CDR3 DNA: TGTGCCAGCTCGCAATCTAGCGGGGAGTTATCCGAGCAGTACTTC
clone size: .
V gene: TRBV18
D gene: TRBD2
J gene: TRBJ2-7

CDR3 protein: CASSNKPAGGEPYEQYF
CDR3 DNA: TGTGCCAGCAGCAACAAACCAGCGGGCGGGGAGCCCTACGAGCAGTACTTC
clone size: .
V gene: TRBV11-2
D gene: .
J gene: TRBJ2-7

CDR3 protein: CASSPLIFGGELFF
CDR3 DNA: TGTGCCAGCTCACCCTTGATCTTCGGCGGGGAGCTGTTTTTT
clone size: .
V gene: TRBV18
D gene: .
J gene: TRBJ2-2

CDR3 protein: CASSSPGGNTIYF
CDR3 DNA: TGTGCCAGCAGTTCCCCAGGGGGGAACACCATATATTTT
clone size: few
V gene: TRBV6-5
D gene: TRBD1
J gene: TRBJ1-3

CDR3 protein: CASSPQAGVGHKNIQYF
CDR3 DNA: TGTGCCAGCAGCCCCCAAGCGGGGGTAGGTCACAAAAACATTCAGTACTTC
clone size: .
V gene: TRBV9
D gene: TRBD2
J gene: TRBJ2-4

CDR3 protein: CAVSIQGNGLSEAFF
CDR3 DNA: TGTGCCGTATCGATACAGGGTAACGGTTTGAGTGAAGCTTTCTTT
clone size: once
V gene: TRBV19
D gene: .
J gene: TRBJ1-1

CDR3 protein: CASIRPGGRPPLKANEKLFF
CDR3 DNA: TGCGCCAGCATCCGACCGGGGGGGCGTCCCCCTTTGAAGGCTAATGAAAAACTGTTTTTT
clone size: .
V gene: TRBV23-1
D gene: .
J gene: TRBJ1-4

CDR3 protein: CASSRTGPNYGYTF
CDR3 DNA: TGTGCCAGTAGCCGGACAGGGCCTAACTATGGCTACACCTTC
clone size: .
V gene: TRBV19
D gene: TRBD1
J gene: TRBJ1-2

CDR3 protein: CASSPDRVRYEQYF
CDR3 DNA: TGTGCCAGCAGTCCGGACAGGGTCCGCTACGAGCAGTACTTC
clone size: .
V gene: TRBV27
D gene: TRBD1
J gene: TRBJ2-7

CDR3 protein: CASSLGSGSYGYTF
CDR3 DNA: TGTGCCAGCAGCCTAGGGTCAGGGTCCTATGGCTACACCTTC
clone size: .
V gene: TRBV11-3
D gene: .
J gene: TRBJ1-2

CDR3 protein: CASSLGGSTIQETQYF
CDR3 DNA: TGTGCCAGCAGCTTAGGCGGTAGCACTATCCAAGAGACCCAGTACTTC
clone size: .
V gene: TRBV7-3
D gene: .
J gene: TRBJ2-5

CDR3 protein: CASSVLGQTNYGYTF
CDR3 DNA: TGTGCCAGCAGCGTGCTGGGACAGACTAACTATGGCTACACCTTC
clone size: .
V gene: TRBV6-5
D gene: TRBD1
J gene: TRBJ1-2

CDR3 protein: CASSPGGFSYNEQFF
CDR3 DNA: TGTGCCAGCAGCCCAGGGGGTTTCTCCTACAATGAGCAGTTCTTC
clone size: once
V gene: TRBV5-4
D gene: TRBD1
J gene: TRBJ2-1

CDR3 protein: CASSQVAGDQETQYF
CDR3 DNA: TGTGCCAGCAGCCAAGTAGCGGGGGACCAAGAGACCCAGTACTTC
clone size: .
V gene: TRBV14
D gene: TRBD2
J gene: TRBJ2-5

CDR3 protein: CASSLLGRSDEQYF
CDR3 DNA: TGTGCCAGCAGTTTATTGGGGAGGTCAGACGAGCAGTACTTC
clone size: .
V gene: TRBV27
D gene: .
J gene: TRBJ2-7

CDR3 protein: CASSSIGQLNSPLHF
CDR3 DNA: TGTGCCAGCAGCTCCATCGGACAGTTAAATTCACCCCTCCACTTT
clone size: .
V gene: TRBV11-2
D gene: .
J gene: TRBJ1-6

CDR3 protein: CASSPLREQFF
CDR3 DNA: TGTGCCAGCAGTCCCCTTCGGGAGCAGTTCTTC
clone size: .
V gene: TRBV28
D gene: .
J gene: TRBJ2-1

CDR3 protein: CASSRPVGNQPQHF
CDR3 DNA: TGTGCCAGCAGTCGCCCGGTTGGCAATCAGCCCCAGCATTTT
clone size: few
V gene: TRBV28
D gene: .
J gene: TRBJ1-5

CDR3 protein: CASSADWGQGETEAFF
CDR3 DNA: TGTGCCAGCAGCGCCGATTGGGGACAGGGTGAGACTGAAGCTTTCTTT
clone size: .
V gene: TRBV9
D gene: TRBD1
J gene: TRBJ1-1

CDR3 protein: CASSLFGYEQYF
CDR3 DNA: TGTGCCAGCAGCCTCTTCGGGTACGAGCAGTACTTC
clone size: .
V gene: TRBV6-5
D gene: .
J gene: TRBJ2-7